This entry is about one TCR beta chain. Its antigen is still unknown. UMI-labeled TRB cDNA libraries were prepared by 5' RACE. Reanalyzing the 5' RACE reads, TCRdb keeps one entry per CDR3 protein, without DNA. This table holds about 40,000 distinct CDR3 sequences. The CDR3 totals 15 residues. CDR1 and CDR2 (germline): LGHNA, YSLEER. The sample belongs to a study of CXCR3-negative and CXCR3-positive naive CD8 T cells. Study-level results: The level of CXCR3 expression partially decreased after cryopreservation; the majority of assays used fresh PBMCs. Within a donor, both naive subsets shared TRBV-TRBJ usage, unlike memory cells. Diversity ran similarly high across both naive subsets but far lower in memory CD8+ cells.

Sequenced: memory CD8+ T cells from blood. The chain recombines TRBV4-3 with TRBJ2-6; checking the TCRdb D call of TRBD1 is not possible without DNA. The clonotype comes from a human donor in good health. Some clones in this sample may be carry-over from other donors' samples. The CDR3 here is CASSQDRGWANVLTF.